This TCR beta chain was obtained from a study of T cells of healthy individuals. Trimming took 1 base from V and 0 from J, leaving 4 bases between them. Germline values: CDR1 LGHNA, CDR2 YSLEER. The CDR3 has 14 amino acids. TCRdb recomputed calls from the 5' RACE reads with MiXCR, one row per CDR3 protein. The sample lists about 57,000 distinct CDR3 sequences, 15% to 20% occurring once. The sequence was collected from a human donor in good health. V usage is TRBV4-3 and J usage is TRBJ2-1; D uncertain. The CDR3 DNA follows: TGCGCCAGCAGCCAAGGGGTCTCCTACAATGAGCAGTTCTTC. Translation gives CASSQGVSYNEQFF.